The 22 T cell receptor beta chains given below trace back to one sample, sequenced in a study of OX40 agonist ivuxolimab in advanced cancers. The assay was immunoSEQ multiplex PCR, and TCRdb's table has in-frame clones only and misses some. This sample carries 55,000 to 85,000 clones, 75% to 90% of them seen once, and the ten largest clones take 2.8%. This specimen consisted of CD4+ or CD8+ T cells sorted from blood, obtained in a trial of the OX40 agonist ivuxolimab. The receptors come from an adult with an advanced solid tumor such as melanoma, head and neck, liver or kidney cancer.

The table lists this clone with a few counts. This chain links TRBV19 with TRBJ1-3; no clear D gene. The CDR3 has 13 residues. V lost 5 bases to trimming and J lost 10 bases, with 15 bases between them. Germline V CDR1 and CDR2: LNHDA, SQIVND (reference sequence). The CDR3 DNA reads TGTGCCAGTAGTCCCGGACCGTCAACGACCATATATTTT. Translation: CASSPGPSTTIYF.

The chain links TRBV7-9 to TRBJ2-1; a weak D match, TRBD2 (5 bases). Germline lookup yields CDR1 SEHNR and CDR2 FQNEAQ (reference sequence). The CDR3 is made up of 13 amino acids. Trimming took off 5 bases at V and 8 bases at J, with 13 bases between the two ends. The CDR3 coding sequence is TGTGCCAGCAGCCCCTCCGGGGTCTATGAGCAGTTCTTC. It codes for CASSPSGVYEQFF.

J is TRBJ2-2 and V is TRBV28, with D possibly being TRBD2 (5 bases). Germline V CDR1 and CDR2: MDHEN, SYDVKM. The CDR3 spans 13 residues. Trimming took 5 bases from V and 6 from J, leaving 10 bases between them. The chain's CDR3 is CASSQLVAGELFF. For the CDR3, the DNA is TGTGCCAGCAGTCAACTAGTAGCCGGGGAGCTGTTTTTT.

This chain uses TRBV7-9 with TRBJ2-7; D assignment may be TRBD1 or TRBD2 (5 bases each). Per the germline V gene, CDR1 is SEHNR and CDR2 is FQNEAQ (reference sequence). The CDR3 totals 18 residues. Trimming took 0 bases from V and 0 from J, leaving 18 bases between them. In DNA form, the CDR3 reads TGTGCCAGCAGCTTAGCGAGGGACCTAGGACTGAGCTCCTACGAGCAGTACTTC. Amino acid sequence: CASSLARDLGLSSYEQYF. Combining the CDR3 with reference TRBV7-9 and TRBJ2-7 gives the whole variable domain DTGVSQNPRHKITKRGQNVTFRCDPISEHNRLYWYRQTLGQGPEFLTYFQNEAQLEKSRLLSDRFSAERPKGSFSTLEIQRTEQGDSAMYLCASSLARDLGLSSYEQYFGPGTRLTVT.

The rearrangement uses TRBV4-1 and TRBJ1-5; TRBD1 might be the D (5 bases). Germline V lookup: CDR1 MGHRA, CDR2 YSYEKL. Trimming cost V 4 bases and J 6 bases, with 19 bases left between them. This CDR3 is 16 amino acids long. The CDR3 bases are TGCGCCAGCAGCCCACCTGGAGAGGGACGGATTCAGCCCCAGCATTTT. Translation gives CASSPPGEGRIQPQHF.

J is TRBJ1-5 and V is TRBV5-4; D ambiguous. The CDR3 contains 16 residues. Per germline, CDR1 SGHNT and CDR2 YYREEE (reference sequence). The V end was cut by 0 bases, the J end by 2 bases, with 12 bases between. The chain's CDR3 is CASSLGGGLGNQPQHF. The CDR3 DNA is TGTGCCAGCAGCTTGGGAGGCGGGCTTGGCAATCAGCCCCAGCATTTT.

The V call is TRBV19, the J call TRBJ1-4; 7 positions match TRBD1. This CDR3 is 17 amino acids long. V was pared by 6 bases and J by 4 bases, with 14 bases of the junction left unmatched. The germline V gene encodes CDR1 LNHDA and CDR2 SQIVND (reference sequence). The CDR3 here is CASRNPRPGQINEKLFF. As DNA, the CDR3 is TGTGCCAGTAGGAATCCCCGCCCGGGACAGATTAATGAAAAACTGTTTTTT.

V and J are TRBV2 and TRBJ2-1; D not resolved. This CDR3 contains 13 residues. Per the germline V gene, CDR1 is SNHLY and CDR2 is FYNNEI. Trimming stripped 8 bases from V and 5 bases from J, with 13 bases between. The CDR3, as DNA: TGTGCCAGCTCATTCCTGGGGAACAATGAGCAGTTCTTC. Its translation is CASSFLGNNEQFF.

In its sample, this clone was seen a few times. The chain has TRBV5-1 and TRBJ2-2; 14 bases fit TRBD2. This CDR3 has 16 amino acids. Germline trimming cut 3 bases from V and 6 bases from J; bases unmatched to any gene: 4. Germline CDR1 is SGHRS and CDR2 is YFSETQ. CDR3 DNA sequence: TGCGCCAGCAGCTCGGGGACTAGCGGGGGCCCCGGGGAGCTGTTTTTT. Protein: CASSSGTSGGPGELFF.

V and J are TRBV6-5 and TRBJ2-7; D not certain. V was trimmed by 2 bases and J by 2 bases, leaving 7 bases between them. This CDR3 is built from 13 residues. The germline gives CDR1 MNHEY, CDR2 SVGAGI. In nucleotides, the CDR3 is TGTGCCAGCAGTTACAACGGTCCCTACGAGCAGTACTTC. This sequence encodes CASSYNGPYEQYF.

The chain carries TRBV7-3 and TRBJ2-3, with 8 bases matching TRBD2. After removal of 7 bases from V and 1 base from J, the junction contained 4 bases not matched to a gene. The CDR3 sequence is 14 residues long. CDR1 is SGHTA, CDR2 FQGTGA, per germline. CDR3 region: CASKRAGGTDTQYF. In DNA, the CDR3 is TGTGCCAGCAAGCGAGCGGGGGGCACAGATACGCAGTATTTT.

This chain links TRBV28 with TRBJ2-4; D possibly corresponds to TRBD1 (6 bases). V was pared by 4 bases and J by 0 bases, with 13 bases between. The CDR3 is made up of 16 amino acids. Germline V gene sequence: CDR1 MDHEN, CDR2 SYDVKM. The CDR3 loop is CASSSPHRVAKNIQYF. In DNA form, the CDR3 reads TGTGCCAGCAGTTCGCCCCACAGGGTAGCCAAAAACATTCAGTACTTC.

The rearrangement joins TRBV28 to TRBJ2-3; 8 nucleotides agree with TRBD2. The CDR3 has 16 residues. Looked up from germline, CDR1 is MDHEN and CDR2 is SYDVKM. V lost 5 bases and J lost 8; bases outside the gene matches: 15. The CDR3 DNA sequence: TGTGCCAGCAGTCCCCCAGGGGCGGGGGGCTCGGGTACGCAGTATTTT. Protein product: CASSPPGAGGSGTQYF.

The chain is built from TRBV2 and TRBJ1-2; D gene unclear. With 5 bases removed from V and 1 base from J, the gap between germline ends came to 5 bases. Germline loops: CDR1 SNHLY, CDR2 FYNNEI. The CDR3 runs to 12 residues. The DNA for the CDR3 is TGTGCCAGCAGTCAAAGTAACTATGGCTACACCTTC. Protein sequence: CASSQSNYGYTF.

The rearrangement uses TRBV18 and TRBJ2-3; no reliable D call. Deletions cut 5 bases from V and 0 bases from J, with 6 bases between. Germline V gene data show CDR1 as KGHSH and CDR2 as LQKENI. The CDR3 length is 13 residues. DNA for the CDR3: TGTGCCAGCTCATCGGACAGCACAGATACGCAGTATTTT. This sequence encodes CASSSDSTDTQYF.

V gene TRBV30 combines with J gene TRBJ2-5; 8 positions agree with TRBD1. Germline lookup yields CDR1 GTSNPN and CDR2 SVGIG (reference sequence). CDR3 length: 13 amino acids. After removal of 5 bases from V and 5 bases from J, the junction contained 7 bases not matched to a gene. CDR3 DNA: TGTGCCTGGGCCTCAGGGGGCTGGGAGACCCAGTACTTC. Amino acids: CAWASGGWETQYF.

The chain employs TRBV9 and TRBJ1-4; D is undetermined. V gave up 0 bases and J gave up 2 bases, with 8 bases separating them. The germline CDR1 and CDR2 sequences are SGDLS and YYNGEE. This CDR3 comprises 15 residues. CDR3 bases: TGTGCCAGCAGCGTAGGGCCTCAGACTAATGAAAAACTGTTTTTT. This sequence encodes CASSVGPQTNEKLFF.

This chain joins TRBV30 and TRBJ2-3, with D hard to call. The CDR3 sequence is 13 residues long. Germline V lookup: CDR1 GTSNPN, CDR2 SVGIG (reference sequence). V lost 6 bases to trimming and J lost 3 bases, with 13 bases between them. The CDR3 sequence is CACATPGTDTQYF. The CDR3 DNA reads as TGTGCCTGTGCGACTCCTGGGACAGATACGCAGTATTTT.

The chain uses TRBV6-5 and TRBJ2-5, with 7 bases matching TRBD2. After removal of 0 bases from V and 2 bases from J, the junction contained 0 bases not matched to a gene. The CDR3 loop spans 14 amino acids. CDR1 and CDR2 from the germline V gene are MNHEY and SVGAGI. This CDR3 reads CASSYSGGQETQYF. CDR3 nucleotides: TGTGCCAGCAGTTACTCGGGGGGGCAAGAGACCCAGTACTTC.

The CDR3 sequence is CASSSGRPGTGDSPLHF. The CDR3 DNA is TGTGCCAGCAGCTCCGGGCGTCCTGGGACAGGGGATTCACCCCTCCACTTT. J is TRBJ1-6 and V is TRBV5-4, with 10 bases identical to TRBD1. The CDR3 sequence is 17 residues long. With V trimmed by 3 bases and J by 8 bases, 11 bases remained unmatched. Germline CDR1 and CDR2: SGHNT and YYREEE (reference sequence).

The genes are TRBV7-6 and TRBJ2-3; D is unresolved. The CDR3 contains 14 residues. Trimming removed 5 bases from V and 2 bases from J, with 11 bases in between. The V gene's germline CDR1 is SGHVS and CDR2 FNYEAQ. CDR3 DNA sequence: TGTGCCAGCAGCCCCGCCCCTTCCACAGATACGCAGTATTTT. It codes for CASSPAPSTDTQYF.

The count of this clone is one. This same CDR3 is encoded by further DNA sequences in the sample. V is TRBV5-4 and J is TRBJ1-4; 8 bases are a match to TRBD1. V trimming: 4 bases; J trimming: 3 bases; junction bases outside the gene matches: 5. Germline lookup yields CDR1 SGHNT and CDR2 YYREEE (reference sequence). The CDR3 runs to 15 residues. In DNA form, the CDR3 reads TGTGCCAGCAGCGGTTTACAGGGGGCTAATGAAAAACTGTTTTTT. Encoded protein: CASSGLQGANEKLFF.